This T cell receptor beta chain is from a study of blood T cell repertoires in COVID-19. Only in-frame clones appear in the TCRdb table, and some are missing; sequencing was by immunoSEQ multiplex PCR. This table holds approximately 200,000 clones, 70% to 90% found once. The CDR3 loop spans 17 amino acids. Trimming took 4 bases from V and 7 from J; bases not matched to a gene: 8. Per germline, CDR1 SGHDN and CDR2 FVKESK. Sequencing input: peripheral blood. The rearrangement uses TRBV14 and TRBJ1-6; 12 bases are a match to TRBD1. This clonotype originated in an older person with COVID-19, enrolled during active disease. This CDR3 is CASSRDRGPTGNSPLHF. In DNA, the CDR3 is TGTGCCAGCAGCCGGGACAGGGGGCCGACGGGAAATTCACCCCTCCACTTT.